The 6 T cell receptor beta chains listed next were all sequenced from one sample in a study of blood T cell repertoires in COVID-19. Clones were read by immunoSEQ multiplex PCR, and TCRdb kept only the in-frame ones, dropping some. The sample shows 200,000 to 250,000 clones, over 70% of them seen only once. Input material: PBMCs or T cells enriched from blood (not recorded which). Receptors were obtained from a woman aged 25-40 years who had been exposed to COVID-19.

This rearrangement joins TRBV2 to TRBJ1-2; 11 nucleotides match TRBD1. The length of the CDR3 is 17 residues. The trim removed 7 bases at V and 3 bases at J, leaving 13 bases unmatched. In germline, CDR1 is SNHLY, CDR2 FYNNEI. The CDR3: CASNQRDRGTSDYGYTF. CDR3 nucleotides: TGTGCCAGCAACCAGAGGGACAGGGGGACCAGTGACTATGGCTACACCTTC.

As regards this clone: One junction end disagrees with the germline gene, perhaps due to a read error. The rearrangement links TRBV7-7 to TRBJ2-7, with D perhaps matching TRBD2 (5 bases). This CDR3 is 14 amino acids long. Germline V lookup: CDR1 SSHAT, CDR2 FNYEAQ (reference sequence). The CDR3 DNA follows: TGTGCTAGCAGCTTAAGGGTCGGACTCTACGAGCAGTACTTC. Protein: CASSLRVGLYEQYF.

The chain carries TRBV5-1 and TRBJ1-2; the D gene is possibly TRBD1 (5 bases). The CDR3 consists of 14 residues. Trimming removed 0 bases at V and 6 bases at J, with 12 bases between. The germline CDR1 and CDR2 sequences are SGHRS and YFSETQ. The CDR3 region is CASSLGAREDGYTF. CDR3 in DNA: TGCGCCAGCAGCTTGGGGGCCAGGGAGGATGGCTACACCTTC.

Comment on this clone: At the DNA level, this CDR3 is encoded by other sequences in the same sample as well. V and J are TRBV5-1 and TRBJ1-4; D is possibly TRBD1 (5 bases). V lost 0 bases to trimming and J lost 2 bases, with 8 bases between them. CDR1 is SGHRS and CDR2 is YFSETQ in the germline V gene. The CDR3 runs to 15 residues. CDR3 coding DNA: TGCGCCAGCAGCTTGGGCAGGGCGACTAATGAAAAACTGTTTTTT. Residues: CASSLGRATNEKLFF.

The genes are TRBV5-8 and TRBJ1-5, with TRBD1 as a possible D gene (6 bases). Trimming pared 2 bases from V and 2 bases from J, leaving 14 bases between. This CDR3 contains 16 residues. Germline V gene lookup returns CDR1 SGHTS and CDR2 YDEGEE. In nucleotides, the CDR3 is TGTGCCAGCAGCTTAAGGATTGCAGGGGGCAATCAGCCCCAGCATTTT. Residues: CASSLRIAGGNQPQHF.

CDR3 residues: CASSQTGGTTEAFF. The CDR3 region has the DNA TGTGCCAGCAGCCAGACAGGGGGGACCACTGAAGCTTTCTTT. This chain uses TRBV5-5 with TRBJ1-1, with 9 nucleotides matching TRBD1. The germline CDR1 and CDR2 sequences are SGHKS and YYEKEE (reference sequence). After removal of 4 bases from V and 4 bases from J, the junction contained 5 bases not matched to a gene. The CDR3 runs 14 residues.